The clone carrying this T cell receptor (beta chain) has a handful of counts. The record originates from a study of blood T cell repertoires in COVID-19. This CDR3 has 13 amino acids. Losses at the gene ends were 4 bases for V and 7 bases for J; bases not matched to a gene: 3. CDR1 and CDR2 from the germline V gene are MNHNY and SVGAGI (reference sequence). Clones were read by immunoSEQ multiplex PCR, and TCRdb kept only the in-frame ones, dropping some. The sample has over 95,000 clones; around nine tenths are singletons. This chain connects TRBV6-6 to TRBJ1-1, with 10 bases aligning to TRBD1. Sequenced input: peripheral blood. The origin of this receptor is a woman aged 70-85 years who had recovered from COVID-19. As DNA, the CDR3 is TGTGCCAGCAGTTCTGGACAGGGGGTTGAAGCTTTCTTT. It codes for CASSSGQGVEAFF.